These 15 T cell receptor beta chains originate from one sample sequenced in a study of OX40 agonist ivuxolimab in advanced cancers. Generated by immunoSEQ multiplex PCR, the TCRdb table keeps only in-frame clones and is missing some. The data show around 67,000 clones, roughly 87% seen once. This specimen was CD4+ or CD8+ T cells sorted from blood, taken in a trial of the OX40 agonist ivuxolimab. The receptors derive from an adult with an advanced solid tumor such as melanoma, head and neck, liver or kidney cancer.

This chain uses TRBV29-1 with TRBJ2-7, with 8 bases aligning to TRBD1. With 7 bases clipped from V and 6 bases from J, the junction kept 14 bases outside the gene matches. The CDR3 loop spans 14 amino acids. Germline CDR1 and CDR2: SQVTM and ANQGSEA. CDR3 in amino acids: CSATDRGLLGEQYF. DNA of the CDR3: TGCAGCGCTACCGACAGGGGTCTTCTGGGCGAGCAGTACTTC.

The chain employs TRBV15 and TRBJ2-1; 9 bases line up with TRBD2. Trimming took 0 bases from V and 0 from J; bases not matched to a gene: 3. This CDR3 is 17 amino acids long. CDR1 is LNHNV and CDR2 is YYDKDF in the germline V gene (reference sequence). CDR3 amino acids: CATSRDRTSVSYNEQFF. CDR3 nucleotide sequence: TGTGCCACCAGCAGAGATCGGACTAGCGTCTCCTACAATGAGCAGTTCTTC.

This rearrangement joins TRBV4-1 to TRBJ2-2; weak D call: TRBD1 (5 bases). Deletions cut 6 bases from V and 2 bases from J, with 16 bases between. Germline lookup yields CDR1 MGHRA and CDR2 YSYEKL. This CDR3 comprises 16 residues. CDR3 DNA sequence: TGCGCCAGCAGAGCTGAGAGCAGGGTAAACACCGGGGAGCTGTTTTTT. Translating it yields CASRAESRVNTGELFF.

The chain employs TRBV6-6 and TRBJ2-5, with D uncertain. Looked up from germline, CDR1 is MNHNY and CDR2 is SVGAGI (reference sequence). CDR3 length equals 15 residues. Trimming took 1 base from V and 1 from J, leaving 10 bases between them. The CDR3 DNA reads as TGTGCCAGCAGTTACTTCGCTCAACTCCAAGAGACCCAGTACTTC. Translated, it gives CASSYFAQLQETQYF.

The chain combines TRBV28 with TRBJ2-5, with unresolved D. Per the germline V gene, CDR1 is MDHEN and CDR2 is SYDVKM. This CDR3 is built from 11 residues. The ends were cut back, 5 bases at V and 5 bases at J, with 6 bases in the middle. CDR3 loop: CASSPGETQYF. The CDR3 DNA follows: TGTGCCAGCAGTCCCGGGGAGACCCAGTACTTC.

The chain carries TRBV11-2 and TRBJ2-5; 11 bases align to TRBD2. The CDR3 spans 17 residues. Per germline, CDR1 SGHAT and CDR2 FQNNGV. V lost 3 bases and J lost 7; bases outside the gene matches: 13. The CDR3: CASSFPLSGGDFGTQYF. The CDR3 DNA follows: TGTGCCAGCAGCTTCCCCCTTAGCGGGGGGGACTTTGGGACCCAGTACTTC.

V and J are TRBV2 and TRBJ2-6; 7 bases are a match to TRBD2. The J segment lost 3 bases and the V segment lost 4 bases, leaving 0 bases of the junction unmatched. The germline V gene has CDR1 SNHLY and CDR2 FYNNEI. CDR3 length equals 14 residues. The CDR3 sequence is CASSGEGGANVLTF. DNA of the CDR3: TGTGCCAGCAGTGGGGAGGGTGGGGCCAACGTCCTGACTTTC.

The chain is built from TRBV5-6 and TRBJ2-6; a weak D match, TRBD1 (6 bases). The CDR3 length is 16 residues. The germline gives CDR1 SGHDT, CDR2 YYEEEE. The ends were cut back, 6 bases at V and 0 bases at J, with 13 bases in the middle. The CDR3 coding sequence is TGTGCCAGCATCCTAGGACAGTCCTCTGGGGCCAACGTCCTGACTTTC. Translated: CASILGQSSGANVLTF.

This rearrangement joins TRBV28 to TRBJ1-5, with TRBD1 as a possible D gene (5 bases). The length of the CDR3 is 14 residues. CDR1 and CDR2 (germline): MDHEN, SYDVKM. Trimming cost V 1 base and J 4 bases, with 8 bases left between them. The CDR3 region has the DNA TGTGCCAGCAGTTTATCGACAGTTAATCAGCCCCAGCATTTT. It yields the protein CASSLSTVNQPQHF.

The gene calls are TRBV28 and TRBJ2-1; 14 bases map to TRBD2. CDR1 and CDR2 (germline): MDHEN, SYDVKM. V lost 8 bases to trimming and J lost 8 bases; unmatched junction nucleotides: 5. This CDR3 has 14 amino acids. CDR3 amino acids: CASQTSGRAHEQFF. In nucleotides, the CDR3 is TGTGCCAGCCAGACTAGCGGGAGGGCCCATGAGCAGTTCTTC.

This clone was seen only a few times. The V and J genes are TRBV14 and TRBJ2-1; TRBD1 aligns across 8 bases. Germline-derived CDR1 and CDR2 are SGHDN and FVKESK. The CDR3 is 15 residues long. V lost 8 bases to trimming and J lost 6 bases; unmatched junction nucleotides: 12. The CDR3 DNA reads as TGTGCCAGCGGGGGACGACAGGGGCTACGCAATGAGCAGTTCTTC. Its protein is CASGGRQGLRNEQFF.

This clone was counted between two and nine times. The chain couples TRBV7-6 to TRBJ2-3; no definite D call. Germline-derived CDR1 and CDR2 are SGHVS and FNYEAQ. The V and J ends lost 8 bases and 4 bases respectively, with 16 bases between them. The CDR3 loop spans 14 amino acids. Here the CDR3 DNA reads TGTGCCAGCCGTCCCGGTCTCAGGTCAGATACGCAGTATTTT. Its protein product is CASRPGLRSDTQYF.

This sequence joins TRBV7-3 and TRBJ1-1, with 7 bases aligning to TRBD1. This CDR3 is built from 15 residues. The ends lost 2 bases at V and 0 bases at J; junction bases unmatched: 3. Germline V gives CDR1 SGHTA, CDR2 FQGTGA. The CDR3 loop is CASSLQGGMNTEAFF. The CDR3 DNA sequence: TGTGCCAGCAGCTTACAGGGGGGAATGAACACTGAAGCTTTCTTT.

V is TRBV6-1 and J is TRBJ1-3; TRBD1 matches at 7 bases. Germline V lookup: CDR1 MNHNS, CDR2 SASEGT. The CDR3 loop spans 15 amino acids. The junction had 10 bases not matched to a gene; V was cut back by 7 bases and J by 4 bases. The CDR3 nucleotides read TGTGCCAGCAATCTCAGGGGGATCGGCGGAAACACCATATATTTT. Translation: CASNLRGIGGNTIYF.

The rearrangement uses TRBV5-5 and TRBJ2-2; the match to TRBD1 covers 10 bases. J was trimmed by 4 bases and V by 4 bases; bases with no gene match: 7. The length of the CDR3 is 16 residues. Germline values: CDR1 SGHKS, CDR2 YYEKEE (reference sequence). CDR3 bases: TGTGCCAGCAGCGCCCGACAGGGGGCTGGCACCGGGGAGCTGTTTTTT. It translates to CASSARQGAGTGELFF.